The 12 T cell receptor beta chains presented below share a single source sample, sequenced in a study of vaccination and CD4 T cells after COVID-19. Their specific antigens are unknown. Sequence data for DNA of cultured CD4+ T cells were generated by the Oncomine TCR Beta short-read assay. In TCRdb, the PCR reads were re-called with MiXCR into one record per CDR3 protein. The data hold 20,000 to 25,000 distinct CDR3 sequences, with approximately 50% observed a single time. Treatment noted: 10-day PBMC culture with coronavirus spike peptide pools or control peptides (ViraFEST assay). The sequenced sample was CD4+ T cells from blood, cultured in vitro. The receptor set was obtained from a human donor who had recovered from COVID-19.

This clonotype was seen only a few times. The chain joins TRBV20-1 to TRBJ1-1; D unclear. The CDR3 contains 14 residues. The germline CDR1 and CDR2 sequences are DFQATT and SNEGSKA (reference sequence). V lost 3 bases and J lost 0, with 11 bases in between. CDR3 in DNA: TGCAGTGCTAGCGAGCTTACTATGAACACTGAAGCTTTCTTT. Amino acid sequence: CSASELTMNTEAFF.

There are a few counts of this clonotype. The DNA of the CDR3 is TGTGCCAGTAGTCATGACACCGGGGAGCTGTTTTTT. This gives the protein CASSHDTGELFF. This chain joins TRBV19 and TRBJ2-2; no definite D call. Germline CDR1 reads LNHDA; CDR2 reads SQIVND (reference sequence). The CDR3 spans 12 residues. The V end was cut by 5 bases, the J end by 3 bases, with 4 bases between.

This clonotype was observed once. The chain has TRBV19 and TRBJ1-3, with D tentatively TRBD1 (6 bases). Trimming left V 7 bases short and J 1 base short, with 14 bases between. Germline loops: CDR1 LNHDA, CDR2 SQIVND (reference sequence). This CDR3 region has 15 residues. The CDR3 DNA sequence: TGTGCCAGTAAGGGCGGGGACAAATCTGGAAACACCATATATTTT. Its protein product is CASKGGDKSGNTIYF. Together with reference TRBV19 and TRBJ1-3, the CDR3 gives the full variable domain: DGGITQSPKYLFRKEGQNVTLSCEQNLNHDAMYWYRQDPGQGLRLIYYSQIVNDFQKGDIAEGYSVSREKKESFPLTVTSAQKNPTAFYLCASKGGDKSGNTIYFGEGSWLTVV.

The V call is TRBV6-5, the J call TRBJ2-7, with D perhaps TRBD1 (6 bases). Looked up from germline, CDR1 is MNHEY and CDR2 is SVGAGI. Between the trimmed V and J ends, which lost 3 bases and 6 bases, there was a span of 12 bases. This CDR3 comprises 13 residues. CDR3 loop: CASSYTGKGEQYF. In nucleotides, the CDR3 is TGTGCCAGCAGTTATACAGGGAAAGGCGAGCAGTACTTC.

This clonotype occurred a few times. This chain links TRBV19 with TRBJ1-6; D unclear. V was cut by 1 base and J by 7 bases, with 14 bases left in between. CDR3 length: 16 residues. The V gene's germline CDR1 is LNHDA and CDR2 SQIVND (reference sequence). The CDR3 here is CASSIGTSYWNSPLHF. The CDR3 region has the DNA TGTGCCAGTAGTATAGGGACCTCTTATTGGAATTCACCCCTCCACTTT.

This clonotype was detected a few times. The V gene is TRBV6-5, the J gene TRBJ1-2; 8 bases are shared with TRBD1. This CDR3 has 15 residues. V shed 1 base and J 4 bases; nucleotides not matched to a gene: 5. Germline loops: CDR1 MNHEY, CDR2 SVGAGI. The CDR3 is CASSYYQGATYGYTF. For the CDR3, the DNA is TGTGCCAGCAGTTACTATCAGGGGGCTACCTATGGCTACACCTTC.

This clonotype was found a few times. This rearrangement joins TRBV14 to TRBJ2-7; no definite D call. This CDR3 comprises 15 residues. CDR1 and CDR2 from the germline V gene are SGHDN and FVKESK. Between the trimmed V and J ends, which lost 1 base and 4 bases, there was a span of 14 bases. The CDR3 nucleotides are TGTGCCAGCAGCCAAGGGGCGAGTATTTCTTACGAGCAGTACTTC. It specifies CASSQGASISYEQYF.

V usage is TRBV20-1 and J usage is TRBJ2-5; D may be TRBD1 (6 bases). V lost 0 bases and J lost 0, with 11 bases in between. Per the germline V gene, CDR1 is DFQATT and CDR2 is SNEGSKA (reference sequence). The CDR3 totals 15 residues. The CDR3 DNA reads as TGCAGTGCTAGAGATCATCGGACAGACCAAGAGACCCAGTACTTC. It encodes CSARDHRTDQETQYF.

In its sample, this clonotype was seen once. The chain recombines TRBV6-5 with TRBJ2-6, with 7 bases fitting TRBD2. V dropped 3 bases and J dropped 2; count of bases not matched to a gene: 1. The CDR3 is 15 amino acids. Looked up from germline, CDR1 is MNHEY and CDR2 is SVGAGI. CDR3 residues: CASSYGGAGANVLTF. The DNA of the CDR3 is TGTGCCAGCAGTTATGGGGGGGCTGGGGCCAACGTCCTGACTTTC.

CDR3 in amino acids: CATSPRDGTDTQYF. In DNA form, the CDR3 reads TGTGCCACCAGTCCCCGGGACGGCACAGATACGCAGTATTTT. The rearrangement joins TRBV24-1 to TRBJ2-3; D may match TRBD1 or TRBD2 (5 bases each). Germline V gene data show CDR1 as KGHDR and CDR2 as SFDVKD. The CDR3 has 14 amino acids. The ends were cut back, 6 bases at V and 1 base at J, with 10 bases in the middle.

This clonotype was counted a few times. This chain connects TRBV20-1 to TRBJ1-6; 9 nucleotides match TRBD1. Trimming cost V 0 bases and J 6 bases; bases outside gene matches: 9. Germline V gene sequence: CDR1 DFQATT, CDR2 SNEGSKA (reference sequence). This CDR3 contains 17 residues. The chain's CDR3 is CSAREPGQGNSNSPLHF. In DNA form, the CDR3 reads TGCAGTGCTAGAGAACCGGGACAGGGAAACTCTAATTCACCCCTCCACTTT.

This clonotype occurred a few times. V and J are TRBV2 and TRBJ1-5; D remains unclear. The CDR3 contains 16 residues. Germline V gene lookup returns CDR1 SNHLY and CDR2 FYNNEI. Between the trimmed V and J ends, which lost 2 bases and 4 bases, there was a span of 15 bases. CDR3 sequence reads: CASSEKALVLNQPQHF. Written as DNA, the CDR3 is TGTGCCAGCAGTGAAAAGGCCCTGGTCCTAAATCAGCCCCAGCATTTT.